These 10 T cell receptor beta chains were all obtained from the same sample, sequenced in a study of blood T cell repertoires in COVID-19. Some clones are missing from TCRdb's copy, which holds only in-frame ones; the method was immunoSEQ multiplex PCR. The repertoire has 120,000 to 150,000 clones, approximately 83% of them found once; the top ten carry roughly 8%. The sample consisted of peripheral blood. Receptor source: a woman between 55 and 75 years old with COVID-19, enrolled during active disease.

V is TRBV4-1 and J is TRBJ1-1, with a weak D call TRBD1 (6 bases). The V end was cut by 3 bases, the J end by 6 bases, with 14 bases between. Germline V gene sequence: CDR1 MGHRA, CDR2 YSYEKL. This CDR3 spans 14 amino acids. The CDR3 DNA is TGCGCCAGCAGCCAGAGACTTACAGGGTCTGAAGCTTTCTTT. Its protein is CASSQRLTGSEAFF.

The gene calls are TRBV19 and TRBJ1-2; 7 nucleotides agree with TRBD1. CDR1 and CDR2 from the germline V gene are LNHDA and SQIVND (reference sequence). The CDR3 covers 14 residues. The J segment lost 4 bases and the V segment lost 5 bases, leaving 7 bases of the junction unmatched. The CDR3 DNA reads TGTGCCAGTAGTCCCCCGGACAGGAGCTATGGCTACACCTTC. Its translation: CASSPPDRSYGYTF.

This chain uses TRBV7-6 with TRBJ1-5; D is possibly TRBD1 (5 bases). The V end lost 2 bases, the J end lost 4 bases, and 9 bases lay between the germline ends. The length of the CDR3 is 14 residues. Germline V CDR1 and CDR2: SGHVS, FNYEAQ. The CDR3 DNA reads TGTGCCAGCAGCTTAATGGACAAAAATCAGCCCCAGCATTTT. Its translation is CASSLMDKNQPQHF.

The rearrangement uses TRBV30 and TRBJ1-3; D unresolved. V lost 0 bases and J lost 0, with 21 bases in between. Germline CDR1 is GTSNPN and CDR2 is SVGIG (reference sequence). The CDR3 runs to 19 residues. The DNA for the CDR3 is TGTGCCTGGAGTGTACGGGAGGGTTTGTGGATCGGCTCTGGAAACACCATATATTTT. Amino acid sequence: CAWSVREGLWIGSGNTIYF.

The chain has TRBV24-1 and TRBJ2-1; the match to TRBD1 covers 7 bases. The V segment lost 0 bases and the J segment 0 bases; nucleotides outside the gene matches: 10. Per the germline V gene, CDR1 is KGHDR and CDR2 is SFDVKD. The length of the CDR3 is 19 residues. DNA of the CDR3: TGTGCCACCAGTGATTTGCCCCGGGACAGTCTAAGCTCCTACAATGAGCAGTTCTTC. Protein product: CATSDLPRDSLSSYNEQFF.

The CDR3 sequence: CATSREYGYTF. The DNA of the CDR3 is TGTGCCACCTCCCGGGAGTATGGCTACACCTTC. This chain uses TRBV2 with TRBJ1-2; no clear D. The germline V gene encodes CDR1 SNHLY and CDR2 FYNNEI. V was shortened by 10 bases and J by 5 bases, with 11 bases between the two germline ends. The CDR3 extends over 11 amino acids.

The rearrangement links TRBV5-4 to TRBJ2-7, with 8 nucleotides matching TRBD2. From germline, CDR1 is SGHNT and CDR2 YYREEE (reference sequence). This CDR3 has 16 amino acids. The trim removed 4 bases at V and 4 bases at J, leaving 13 bases unmatched. In nucleotides, the CDR3 is TGTGCCAGCAGCCCGGGGGGGGTTCCCGATTGTTACGAGCAGTACTTC. Its protein product is CASSPGGVPDCYEQYF.

This clone was seen a single time. The rearrangement joins TRBV19 to TRBJ1-5; D not resolved. Germline V lookup: CDR1 LNHDA, CDR2 SQIVND (reference sequence). V lost 3 bases, J lost 2 bases, and 17 bases lay in between. The CDR3 contains 17 residues. CDR3 residues: CASSMVADVEGNQPQHF. The DNA of the CDR3 is TGTGCCAGTAGTATGGTAGCGGACGTGGAGGGCAATCAGCCCCAGCATTTT.

V usage is TRBV11-2 and J usage is TRBJ1-1; D gene unclear. V lost 4 bases and J 3 bases, leaving 6 bases between the germline ends. Germline loops: CDR1 SGHAT, CDR2 FQNNGV. The CDR3 is 12 amino acids. The CDR3 nucleotides are TGTGCCAGCAGCTCTACTTACACTGAAGCTTTCTTT. Translating gives CASSSTYTEAFF.

This chain uses TRBV5-1 with TRBJ2-4; a weak D match, TRBD1 (5 bases). Trimming removed 4 bases at V and 5 bases at J, with 19 bases between. Germline V gene sequence: CDR1 SGHRS, CDR2 YFSETQ. The CDR3 spans 16 residues. The CDR3: CASSLLPGGAENIQYF. As DNA, the CDR3 is TGCGCCAGCAGCCTCCTTCCGGGTGGGGCAGAAAACATTCAGTACTTC.